The clone carrying this TCR beta chain was detected once. This likely comes from a read error, as the CDR3 has no conserved phenylalanine or tryptophan at its end. This sample was included in a study of T cells in Graves' hyperthyroidism and ophthalmopathy. Trimming left V 6 bases short and J 5 bases short, with 16 bases between. Germline assignment: CDR1 SQVTM and CDR2 ANQGSEA. This CDR3 is built from 13 residues. Researchers took RNA transcripts and amplified the TCR beta CDR3 regions from them. First-round RT-PCR with HTBI primers amplified the TCR CDR3 region. TCRdb fed the multiplex PCR reads into MiXCR, producing one record per CDR3 protein. The sample carries around 360,000 distinct CDR3 sequences, roughly 15% recorded once. At least 3 on the Clinical Activity Score was recorded for ophthalmopathy patients, who also had NOSPECS grade at least 4 and duration under 3 months.

This sequence was found in a woman aged 60-75 years with Graves' ophthalmopathy. Sequencing was done on a sample of blood. The rearrangement links TRBV29-1 to TRBJ2-5; D might be TRBD2 (6 bases). CDR3 nucleotides: TGCAGCGTCAAAAGGCGGGGCGGGGAGACCCAGTACATC. Translating it yields CSVKRRGGETQYI.